This T cell receptor (beta chain) was captured in a study of T cell responses to AZD1222 COVID-19 vaccine (dated by TCRdb to the early 2020s). Concerning the study at large: AZD1222 recipients whose second dose came at about 4 weeks and those whose second dose came at about 12 weeks were combined into one group, since spike-specific TCR depth and breadth did not differ between the two schedules. TCR sequencing was performed for over 230 trial participants, of whom about 200 were given two doses of AZD1222 and some 26 were given two doses of MenACWY control vaccine. Trial participants were enrolled by age into 18-55, 56-69 and 70-plus year subgroups, with approximately 160, 26 and 62 TCR-sequenced participants respectively. Beyond this particular receptor, the publication reports: The 56-69-year group was small, and its depth increase did not reach significance, likely because of low power. Conclusions about previously exposed vaccinees were limited because only six or seven AZD1222 recipients were SARS-CoV-2 seropositive at baseline. The vaccine-associated CD4 TCRs covered the entire spike protein, and the dominant responses fell in regions 160-218 and 743-854. Because no samples from the day 14 peak response were available, repertoires could be characterized only after the peak T cell response. Spike-specific TCR breadth and depth rose significantly after two AZD1222 doses compared with day 0 and with MenACWY recipients. Epitopes outside the regions mutated in the B.1.351 and B.1.1.7 variants were reportedly recognized by nearly half of the unique spike-specific TCRs. Participants were mostly white British, with more females than males. The authors suggested clonal diversity may have been underestimated.

Comment on this clone: What this receptor recognizes is not known. Qualities for individual bases were not recorded, and no much larger clone is one base off.

The time point label corresponds to: baseline before first vaccination. The vaccinee samples were drawn from two UK trials, COV001 and COV002, one of which was a single-blind randomized controlled phase 2/3 trial testing AZD1222 (ChAdOx1 nCoV-19) in healthy adults. For TCRbeta chain sequencing, PBMC samples from trial participants were taken at day 0 and at day 28 after the second dose. The CDR3 regions of human TCRbeta chains were subjected to immunosequencing. The original methods were these. TCRs in the repertoires were matched against a reference library of SARS-CoV-2-specific TCRs that had been generated with the MIRA antigen-specificity platform. Breadth was defined as the fraction of unique TCRs that were SARS-CoV-2-associated. Depth was defined as the fraction of total T cells that were SARS-CoV-2-associated. Using the MIRA data, each spike-specific TCR was mapped to the spike region that the TCR reacts to and placed in a CD4 or CD8 class. Log10-transformed breadth and depth values were compared by one-way ANOVA with Sidak's multiple comparisons tests. The immuneACCESS repertoire file appears here via TCRdb, limited to in-frame rearrangements. These files lack a portion of the clones; in checked studies, under half of the deficit traces to unresolved V genes, and the cause of the others is not known. The V and J calls and the clone size are those of that table, but D and trimming were determined from the DNA. In all, the sample holds 90,000 to 120,000 clones, and 70% to 90% of those were seen once. Of the sample, 3% to 3.5% is held by the ten largest clones.

Taken from cysteine to phenylalanine, the CDR3 has 15 residues. Kept here is only the CDR3 DNA, which spans 45 bases and is read in frame from base 1. CDR1 and CDR2, per the germline V gene, are SGHTA and FQGNSA. The junction carries 20 bases between V and J, which are trimmed by 8 bases and 5 bases respectively. This sequence originates from an adult in good health. The rearrangement combines TRBV7-2 with TRBJ2-3, and perhaps TRBD2 as D gene, on 5 matching bases. The material sequenced was peripheral blood, taken on day 0 of AZD1222 vaccination. The CDR3 protein sequence reads: CASAPEGDKGDTQYF. The sequenced DNA: TGTGCCAGCGCCCCCGAGGGAGATAAAGGAGATACGCAGTATTTT.